This TCR beta chain was profiled in a study of vaccination and CD4 T cells after COVID-19. Treatment here: approximately nine-day PBMC culture with coronavirus spike peptide pools or control peptides (ViraFEST assay). Peptide-pool expansion of antigen-specific T cells preceded TCR sequencing in ViraFEST. Healthy recipients of vaccination lacked prior SARS-CoV-2 infection, as evidenced by negative nucleocapsid antibodies both before and after vaccination. The authors swapped half the medium for fresh IL-2 medium on days 3 and 7. The CDR3 length is 13 residues. Germline CDR1 and CDR2: MNHNS and SASEGT. V dropped 7 bases and J dropped 2; count of bases not matched to a gene: 4. Details on this clonotype: Antigen specificity is unknown.

CD4+ T cells that had been cultured provided DNA sequenced with the Oncomine TCR Beta short-read assay. From the PCR reads, TCRdb called clonotypes with MiXCR, one entry per CDR3 protein. Found here are roughly 20,000 distinct CDR3 sequences, around four fifths of them singletons; the top ten hold around 15%. The sample in question was CD4+ T cells from blood, cultured in vitro, obtained after SARS-CoV-2 vaccination. This chain links TRBV6-1 with TRBJ1-2, with 7 bases fitting TRBD1. This TCR came from a human donor who received a COVID-19 vaccine. The DNA of the CDR3 is TGTGCCAGCACGCCGGGACAGAACTATGGCTACACCTTC. Protein: CASTPGQNYGYTF.